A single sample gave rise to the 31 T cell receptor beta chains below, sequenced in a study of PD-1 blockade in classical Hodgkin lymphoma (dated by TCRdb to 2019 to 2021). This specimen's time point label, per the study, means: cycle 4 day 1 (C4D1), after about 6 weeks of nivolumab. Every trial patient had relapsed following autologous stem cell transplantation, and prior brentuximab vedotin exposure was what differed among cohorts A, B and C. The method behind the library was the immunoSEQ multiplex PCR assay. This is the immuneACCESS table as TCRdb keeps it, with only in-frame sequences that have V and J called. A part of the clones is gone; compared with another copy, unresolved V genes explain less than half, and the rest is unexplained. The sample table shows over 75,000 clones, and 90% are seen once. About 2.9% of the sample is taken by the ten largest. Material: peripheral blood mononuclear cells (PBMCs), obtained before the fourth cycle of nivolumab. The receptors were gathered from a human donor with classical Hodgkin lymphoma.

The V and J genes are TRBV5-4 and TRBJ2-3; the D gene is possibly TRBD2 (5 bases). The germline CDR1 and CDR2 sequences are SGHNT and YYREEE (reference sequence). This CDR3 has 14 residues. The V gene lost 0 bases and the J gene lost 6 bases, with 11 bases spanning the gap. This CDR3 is CASSLESREDTQYF. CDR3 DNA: TGTGCCAGCAGCTTGGAAAGTAGGGAGGATACGCAGTATTTT.

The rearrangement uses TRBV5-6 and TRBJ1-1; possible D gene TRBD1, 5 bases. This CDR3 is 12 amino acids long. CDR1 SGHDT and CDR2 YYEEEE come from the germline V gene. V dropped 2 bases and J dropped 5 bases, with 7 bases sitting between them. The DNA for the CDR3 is TGTGCCAGCAGCTTCGGGGGGACTGAAGCTTTCTTT. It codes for CASSFGGTEAFF.

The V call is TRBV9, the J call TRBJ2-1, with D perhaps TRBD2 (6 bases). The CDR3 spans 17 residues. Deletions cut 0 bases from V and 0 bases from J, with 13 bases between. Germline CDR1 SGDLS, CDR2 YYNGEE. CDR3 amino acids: CASSVVGSGSSYNEQFF. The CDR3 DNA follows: TGTGCCAGCAGCGTAGTGGGTAGCGGAAGCTCCTACAATGAGCAGTTCTTC.

This CDR3 reads CASSPSGGEDTEAFF. The CDR3 DNA is TGTGCCAGCAGTCCTTCAGGGGGCGAGGACACTGAAGCTTTCTTT. The rearrangement links TRBV2 to TRBJ1-1, with 8 bases lining up with TRBD1. Germline V gene sequence: CDR1 SNHLY, CDR2 FYNNEI. Trimming at V came to 5 bases and at J to 3 bases, leaving 8 bases not matched to a gene. This CDR3 spans 15 amino acids.

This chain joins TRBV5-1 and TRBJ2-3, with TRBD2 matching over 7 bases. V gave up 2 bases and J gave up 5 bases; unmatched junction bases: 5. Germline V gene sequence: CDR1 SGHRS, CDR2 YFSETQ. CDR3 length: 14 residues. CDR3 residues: CASSFAGEGDTQYF. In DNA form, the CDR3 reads TGCGCCAGCAGCTTCGCGGGGGAGGGAGATACGCAGTATTTT. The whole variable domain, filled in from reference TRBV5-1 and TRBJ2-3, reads KAGVTQTPRYLIKTRGQQVTLSCSPISGHRSVSWYQQTPGQGLQFLFEYFSETQRNKGNFPGRFSGRQFSNSRSEMNVSTLELGDSALYLCASSFAGEGDTQYFGPGTRLTVL.

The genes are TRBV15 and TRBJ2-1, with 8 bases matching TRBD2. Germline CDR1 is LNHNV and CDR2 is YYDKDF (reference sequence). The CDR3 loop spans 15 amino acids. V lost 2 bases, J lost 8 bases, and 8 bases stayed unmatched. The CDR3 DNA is TGTGCCACCAGCAGAAACGGGGGGGCCTTAGATGAGCAGTTCTTC. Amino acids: CATSRNGGALDEQFF.

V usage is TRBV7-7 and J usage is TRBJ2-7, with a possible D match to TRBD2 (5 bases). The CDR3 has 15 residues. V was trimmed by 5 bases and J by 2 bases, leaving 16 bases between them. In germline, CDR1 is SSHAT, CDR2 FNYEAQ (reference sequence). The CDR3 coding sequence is TGTGCCAGCAGCCCAAACGAGGGCCTGACCTACGAGCAGTACTTC. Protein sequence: CASSPNEGLTYEQYF.

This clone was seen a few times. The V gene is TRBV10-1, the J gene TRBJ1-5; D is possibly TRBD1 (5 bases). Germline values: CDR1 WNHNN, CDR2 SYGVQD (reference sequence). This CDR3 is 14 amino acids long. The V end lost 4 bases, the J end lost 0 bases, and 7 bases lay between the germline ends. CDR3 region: CASSAGPSNQPQHF. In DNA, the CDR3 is TGCGCCAGCAGTGCGGGGCCTAGCAATCAGCCCCAGCATTTT.

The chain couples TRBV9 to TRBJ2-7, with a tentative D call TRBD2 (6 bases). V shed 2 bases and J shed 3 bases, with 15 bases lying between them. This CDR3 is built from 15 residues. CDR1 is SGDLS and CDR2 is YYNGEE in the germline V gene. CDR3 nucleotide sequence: TGTGCCAGCAGCGTCGGTGGACGGGGAGGCTACGAGCAGTACTTC. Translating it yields CASSVGGRGGYEQYF. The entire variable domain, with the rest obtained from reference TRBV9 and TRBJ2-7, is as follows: DSGVTQTPKHLITATGQRVTLRCSPRSGDLSVYWYQQSLDQGLQFLIQYYNGEERAKGNILERFSAQQFPDLHSELNLSSLELGDSALYFCASSVGGRGGYEQYFGPGTRLTVT.

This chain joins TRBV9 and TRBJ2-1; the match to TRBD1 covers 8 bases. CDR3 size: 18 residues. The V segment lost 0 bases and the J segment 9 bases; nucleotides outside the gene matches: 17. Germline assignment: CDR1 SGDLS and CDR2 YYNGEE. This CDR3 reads CASSVGGGGGQGRSEQFF. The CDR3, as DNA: TGTGCCAGCAGCGTAGGAGGAGGTGGCGGACAGGGTCGAAGTGAGCAGTTCTTC.

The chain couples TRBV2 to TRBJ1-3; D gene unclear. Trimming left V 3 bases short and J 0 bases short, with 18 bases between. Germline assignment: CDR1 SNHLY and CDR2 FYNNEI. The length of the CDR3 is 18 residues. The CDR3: CASSDEHLPIYSGNTIYF. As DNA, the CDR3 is TGTGCCAGCAGTGATGAGCACCTACCAATCTACTCTGGAAACACCATATATTTT.

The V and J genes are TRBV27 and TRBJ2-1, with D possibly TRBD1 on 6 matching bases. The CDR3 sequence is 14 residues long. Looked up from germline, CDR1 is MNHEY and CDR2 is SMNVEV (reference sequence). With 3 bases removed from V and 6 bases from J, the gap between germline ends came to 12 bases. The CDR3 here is CASSFSGVGNEQFF. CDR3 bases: TGTGCCAGCAGTTTTTCAGGGGTTGGCAATGAGCAGTTCTTC.

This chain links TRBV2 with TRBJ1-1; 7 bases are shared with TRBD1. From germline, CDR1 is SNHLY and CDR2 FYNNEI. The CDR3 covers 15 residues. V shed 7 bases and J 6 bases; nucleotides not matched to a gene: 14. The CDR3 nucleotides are TGTGCCAGCACCCGCGTCAGGACAGGAGGGTCTGAAGCTTTCTTT. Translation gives CASTRVRTGGSEAFF.

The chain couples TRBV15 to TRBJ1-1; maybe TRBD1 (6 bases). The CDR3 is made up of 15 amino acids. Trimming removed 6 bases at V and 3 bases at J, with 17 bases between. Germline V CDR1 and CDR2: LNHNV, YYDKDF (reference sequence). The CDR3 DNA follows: TGTGCCACCAGACCCGGGGGGGCCGGATACACTGAAGCTTTCTTT. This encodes CATRPGGAGYTEAFF.

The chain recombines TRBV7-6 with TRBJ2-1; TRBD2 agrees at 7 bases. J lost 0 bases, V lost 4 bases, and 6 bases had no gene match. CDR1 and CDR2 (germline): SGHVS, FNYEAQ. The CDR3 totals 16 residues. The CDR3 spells CASSSGRGDSYNEQFF. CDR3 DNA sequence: TGTGCCAGCAGCTCTGGTCGGGGGGACTCCTACAATGAGCAGTTCTTC.

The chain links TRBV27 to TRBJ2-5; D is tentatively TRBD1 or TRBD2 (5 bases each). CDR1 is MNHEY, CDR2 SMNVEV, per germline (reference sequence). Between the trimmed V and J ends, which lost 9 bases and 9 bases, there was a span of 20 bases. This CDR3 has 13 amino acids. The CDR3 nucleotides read TGTGCCAGAGGGGATGGATCAAAGAGGGCCCAGTACTTC. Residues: CARGDGSKRAQYF.

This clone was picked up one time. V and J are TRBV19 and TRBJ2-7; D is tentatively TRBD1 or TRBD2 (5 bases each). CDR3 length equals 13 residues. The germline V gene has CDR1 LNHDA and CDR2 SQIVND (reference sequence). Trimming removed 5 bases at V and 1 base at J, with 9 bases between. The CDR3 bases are TGTGCCAGTAGTGTGGGACCGTCCTACGAGCAGTACTTC. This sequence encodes CASSVGPSYEQYF.

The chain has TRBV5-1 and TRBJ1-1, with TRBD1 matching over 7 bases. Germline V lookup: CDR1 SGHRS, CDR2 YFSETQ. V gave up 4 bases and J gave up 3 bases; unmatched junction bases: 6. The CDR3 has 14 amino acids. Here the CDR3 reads CASSLTGRDTEAFF. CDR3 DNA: TGCGCCAGCAGCCTGACAGGGAGGGACACTGAAGCTTTCTTT.

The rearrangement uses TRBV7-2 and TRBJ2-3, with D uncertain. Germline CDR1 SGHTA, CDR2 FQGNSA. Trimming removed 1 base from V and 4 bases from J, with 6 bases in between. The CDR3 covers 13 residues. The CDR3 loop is CASSLVGSDTQYF. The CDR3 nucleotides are TGTGCCAGCAGCTTAGTTGGGTCAGATACGCAGTATTTT.

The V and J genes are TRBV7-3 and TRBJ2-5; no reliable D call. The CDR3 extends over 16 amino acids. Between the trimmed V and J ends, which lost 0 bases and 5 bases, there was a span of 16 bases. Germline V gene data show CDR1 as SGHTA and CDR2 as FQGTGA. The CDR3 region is CASSLTAPGLGETQYF. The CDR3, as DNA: TGTGCCAGCAGCTTAACAGCTCCAGGATTGGGGGAGACCCAGTACTTC.

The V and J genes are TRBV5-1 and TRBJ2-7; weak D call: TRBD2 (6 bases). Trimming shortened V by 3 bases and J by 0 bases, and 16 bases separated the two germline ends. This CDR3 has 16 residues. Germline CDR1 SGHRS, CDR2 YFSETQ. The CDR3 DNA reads TGCGCCAGCAGCTACCGCCCCGGGACTGACTCCTACGAGCAGTACTTC. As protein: CASSYRPGTDSYEQYF.

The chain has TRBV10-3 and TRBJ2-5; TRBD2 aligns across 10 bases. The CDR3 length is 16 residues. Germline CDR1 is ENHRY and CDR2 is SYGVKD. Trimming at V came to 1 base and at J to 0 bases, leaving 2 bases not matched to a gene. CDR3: CAISEWSGGDQETQYF. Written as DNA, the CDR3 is TGTGCCATCAGTGAGTGGAGCGGGGGGGACCAAGAGACCCAGTACTTC.

The CDR3 coding sequence is TGTGCCAGTAGTATAGGGATCGGGACGAATCAGCCCCAGCATTTT. Amino acids: CASSIGIGTNQPQHF. The J gene is TRBJ1-5, the V gene TRBV19; possibly TRBD1 for D (5 bases). Deletions cut 1 base from V and 4 bases from J, with 11 bases between. Germline-derived CDR1 and CDR2 are LNHDA and SQIVND (reference sequence). The CDR3 totals 15 residues. The whole variable domain, remainder taken from reference TRBV19 and TRBJ1-5, is DGGITQSPKYLFRKEGQNVTLSCEQNLNHDAMYWYRQDPGQGLRLIYYSQIVNDFQKGDIAEGYSVSREKKESFPLTVTSAQKNPTAFYLCASSIGIGTNQPQHFGDGTRLSIL.

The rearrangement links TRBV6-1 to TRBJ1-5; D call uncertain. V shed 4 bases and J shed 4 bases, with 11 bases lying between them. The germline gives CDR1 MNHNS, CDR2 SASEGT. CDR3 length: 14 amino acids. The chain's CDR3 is CASSGPADNQPQHF. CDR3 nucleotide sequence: TGTGCCAGCAGTGGGCCGGCGGATAATCAGCCCCAGCATTTT.

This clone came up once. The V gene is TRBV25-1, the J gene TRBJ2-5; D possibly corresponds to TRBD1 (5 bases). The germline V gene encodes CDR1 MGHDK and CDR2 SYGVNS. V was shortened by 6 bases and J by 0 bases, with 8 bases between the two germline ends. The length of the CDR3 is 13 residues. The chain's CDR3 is CASRSGNQETQYF. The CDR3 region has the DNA TGTGCCAGCAGATCAGGGAACCAAGAGACCCAGTACTTC.

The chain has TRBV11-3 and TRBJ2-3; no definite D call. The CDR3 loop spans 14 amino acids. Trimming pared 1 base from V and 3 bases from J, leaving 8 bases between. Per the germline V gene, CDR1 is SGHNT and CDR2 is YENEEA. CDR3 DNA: TGTGCCAGCAGCTTAGGCCCAACTACAGATACGCAGTATTTT. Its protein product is CASSLGPTTDTQYF.

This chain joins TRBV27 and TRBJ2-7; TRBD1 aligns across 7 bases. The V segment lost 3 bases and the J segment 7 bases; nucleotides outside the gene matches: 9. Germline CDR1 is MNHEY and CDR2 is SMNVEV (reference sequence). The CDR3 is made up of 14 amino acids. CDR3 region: CASSLGRGRGEQYF. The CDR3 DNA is TGTGCCAGCAGTTTGGGAAGGGGGCGCGGGGAGCAGTACTTC.

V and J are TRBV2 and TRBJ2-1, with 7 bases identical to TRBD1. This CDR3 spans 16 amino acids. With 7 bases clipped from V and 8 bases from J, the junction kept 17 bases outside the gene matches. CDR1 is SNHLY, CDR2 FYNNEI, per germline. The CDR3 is CASTGPDREFIYEQFF. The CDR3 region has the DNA TGTGCCAGCACTGGCCCAGACAGGGAGTTCATCTATGAGCAGTTCTTC.

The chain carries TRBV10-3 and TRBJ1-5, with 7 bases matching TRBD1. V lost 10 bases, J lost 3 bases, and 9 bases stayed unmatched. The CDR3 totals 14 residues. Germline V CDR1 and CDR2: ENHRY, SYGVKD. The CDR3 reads CASHPGTDNQPQHF. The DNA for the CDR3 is TGTGCCAGCCACCCCGGGACAGACAATCAGCCCCAGCATTTT.

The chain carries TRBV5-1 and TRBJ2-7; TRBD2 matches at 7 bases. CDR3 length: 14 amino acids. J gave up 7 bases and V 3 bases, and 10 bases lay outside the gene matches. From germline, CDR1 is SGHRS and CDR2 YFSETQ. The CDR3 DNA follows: TGCGCCAGCAGCTCCTACGGGGGAGGGGAGGAGCAGTACTTC. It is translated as CASSSYGGGEEQYF. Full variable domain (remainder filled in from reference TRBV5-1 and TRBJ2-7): KAGVTQTPRYLIKTRGQQVTLSCSPISGHRSVSWYQQTPGQGLQFLFEYFSETQRNKGNFPGRFSGRQFSNSRSEMNVSTLELGDSALYLCASSSYGGGEEQYFGPGTRLTVT.

Here the CDR3 DNA reads TGTGCCAGTAGTATGGGGGGGGGACCACATACAGATACGCAGTATTTT. Protein product: CASSMGGGPHTDTQYF. The V call is TRBV19, the J call TRBJ2-3, with TRBD2 identical over 7 bases. V lost 3 bases, J lost 3 bases, and 9 bases stayed unmatched. The CDR3 totals 16 residues. Per germline, CDR1 LNHDA and CDR2 SQIVND (reference sequence).